This record looks at one T cell receptor (beta chain) sequence and its context. This record comes from a study of identical twins. TCRdb redid the calling of the 5' RACE reads with MiXCR, one entry per CDR3 protein. This table holds roughly 1,500,000 distinct CDR3 sequences, less than 40% found once. Sequencing was performed on cord blood. The TCR sequence derives from a newborn girl in good health.

This CDR3 is CASSLTGGEENIQYF. The CDR3 nucleotides read TGTGCCAGCAGCTTGACAGGGGGCGAGGAAAACATTCAGTACTTC. The rearrangement joins TRBV5-5 to TRBJ2-4; TRBD1 agrees at 9 bases. The junction had 4 bases not matched to a gene; V was cut back by 1 base and J by 5 bases. The CDR3 contains 15 residues. From germline, CDR1 is SGHKS and CDR2 YYEKEE (reference sequence).